This is a list of T cell receptor beta chains from one sample in a study of blood T cell repertoires in COVID-19. Some clones are missing from TCRdb's copy, which holds only in-frame ones; the method was immunoSEQ multiplex PCR. This table has about 360,000 clones, around 86% appearing once. The sample comprised peripheral blood. The source of these receptors is a human donor in a cohort sampled during active COVID-19. Each CDR3 is given with its conserved first and last residue. D genes are given only for firm matches. The size entry is marked missing in some rows and otherwise reads once, few, many or a size class.

D,V,J,size,DNA,CDR3
.,TRBV6-5,TRBJ2-7,.,TGTGCCAGCAGCCCATCTAGGGGGGAGCAGTACTTC,CASSPSRGEQYF
.,TRBV7-3,TRBJ2-7,.,TGTGCCAGCAGCCACACCGATAGCGGTCTTACCTACGAGCAGTACTTC,CASSHTDSGLTYEQYF
TRBD2,TRBV11-3,TRBJ2-7,.,TGTGCCAGCAGCCGTGGACTAGCGGGGTATCGTTGGGAGCAGTACTTC,CASSRGLAGYRWEQYF
.,TRBV5-1,TRBJ2-1,.,TGCGCCAGCAGTCGTTACAATGAGCAGTTCTTC,CASSRYNEQFF
TRBD2,TRBV7-3,TRBJ2-3,.,TGTGCCAGCAGCCAGGGACTAGCGGGAGAGGATACGCAGTATTTT,CASSQGLAGEDTQYF
TRBD1,TRBV3-1/TRBV3-2,TRBJ2-5,.,TGTGCCAGCAGCCTTAGACAGGGGGGATTGGAGACCCAGTACTTC,CASSLRQGGLETQYF
TRBD1,TRBV28,TRBJ2-2,once,TGTGCCAGCAGTTTCTCAGGACAGGGGACCGGGGAGCTGTTTTTT,CASSFSGQGTGELFF
TRBD1,TRBV10-1,TRBJ2-3,.,TGCGCCAGTAGCCGGGACAGAGATACGCAGTATTTT,CASSRDRDTQYF
.,TRBV4-1,TRBJ1-2,.,TGCGCCAGCAGCCAAGATACTGTACAGGCCCGGGGCTACACCTTC,CASSQDTVQARGYTF
.,TRBV2,TRBJ1-6,.,TGTGCCAGCAGTATCTCGTGGGCGCAGGGGTTTGGGGTTTCACCCCTCCACTTT,CASSISWAQGFGVSPLHF
TRBD1,TRBV4-1,TRBJ2-3,.,TGCGCCAGCAGCCAGAGACAGGGAATCACAGATACGCAGTATTTT,CASSQRQGITDTQYF
.,TRBV5-1,TRBJ1-5,.,TGCGCCAGCAGCTTGGGAGCGGTCAATCAGCCCCAGCATTTT,CASSLGAVNQPQHF
.,TRBV7-2,TRBJ1-2,few,TGTGCCAGCAGCACCAACCTTTACAGAACCCTGGTAGATGGCTACACCTTC,CASSTNLYRTLVDGYTF
.,TRBV6-2/TRBV6-3,TRBJ2-2,.,TGTGCCAGCAGTTACGGCCTTAACACCGGGGAGCTGTTTTTT,CASSYGLNTGELFF
.,TRBV3-1/TRBV3-2,TRBJ2-1,.,TGTGCCAGCAGCCAAGATTCACAAAGCAATGAGCAGTTCTTC,CASSQDSQSNEQFF
.,TRBV30,TRBJ2-5,.,TGTGCCTGGAGTGTACTAGAGCGGTTGGAGACCCAGTACTTC,CAWSVLERLETQYF
TRBD1,TRBV5-1,TRBJ1-2,.,TGCGCCAGCAGCTTGACAGGGGAGGACTATGGCTACACCTTC,CASSLTGEDYGYTF
.,TRBV24-1,TRBJ1-1,once,TGTGCCACCAGTGAACTACTAAAAGAGGGCAACACTGAAGCTTTCTTT,CATSELLKEGNTEAFF
TRBD2,TRBV11-2,TRBJ2-3,.,TGTGCCAGCAGCTTAAACAGCGGGAGCTATGGTGATACGCAGTATTTT,CASSLNSGSYGDTQYF
TRBD1,TRBV5-1,TRBJ1-1,.,TGCGCCAGCAGCTTGGATCTTTGGGACAGTGGTACTGAAGCTTTCTTT,CASSLDLWDSGTEAFF
.,TRBV18,TRBJ2-5,once,TGTGCCAGCTCACCAAATACAGGGAGGGAAGAGACCCAGTACTTC,CASSPNTGREETQYF
TRBD2,TRBV30,TRBJ2-2,.,TGTGCCTGGAGTGGGGAGGGTCCCGGGGAGCTGTTTTTT,CAWSGEGPGELFF
TRBD1,TRBV7-2,TRBJ2-7,.,TGTGCCAGCAGCTGGGGGGACAGGGAGTCCCACGAGCAGTACTTC,CASSWGDRESHEQYF
.,TRBV29-1,TRBJ1-2,.,TGCAGCGTTGAAGAACAGGCCGTGATTGGTGGCTACACCTTC,CSVEEQAVIGGYTF
.,TRBV3-1/TRBV3-2,TRBJ2-7,.,TGTGCCAGCAGCCAAGAATACGGGGGATCCTACGAGCAGTACTTC,CASSQEYGGSYEQYF
.,TRBV4-1,TRBJ1-2,.,TGCGCCAGCAGCCAAACAGGACCTCACCCCGGCTACACCTTC,CASSQTGPHPGYTF
TRBD2,TRBV5-1,TRBJ2-2,.,TGCGCCAGCCAACTAGCGGGAGGACTCCCCGGGGAGCTGTTTTTT,CASQLAGGLPGELFF